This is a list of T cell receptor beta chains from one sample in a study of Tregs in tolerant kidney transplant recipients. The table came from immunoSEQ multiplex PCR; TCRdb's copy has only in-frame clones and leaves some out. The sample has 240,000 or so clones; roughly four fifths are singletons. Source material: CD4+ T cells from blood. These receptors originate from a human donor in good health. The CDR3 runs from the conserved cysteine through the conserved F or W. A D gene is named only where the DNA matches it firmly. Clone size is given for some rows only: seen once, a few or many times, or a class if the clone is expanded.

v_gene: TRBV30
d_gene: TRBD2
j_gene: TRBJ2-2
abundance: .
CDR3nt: TGTGCCTGGAGTGGCCGCGGGGGGGACACCGGGGAGCTGTTTTTT
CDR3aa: CAWSGRGGDTGELFF

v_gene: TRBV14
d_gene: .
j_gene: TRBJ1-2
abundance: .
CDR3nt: TGTGCCAGCAGCCATCAACCTGGGGGTGGCTACACCTTC
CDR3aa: CASSHQPGGGYTF

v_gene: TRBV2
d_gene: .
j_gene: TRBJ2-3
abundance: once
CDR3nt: TGTGCCAGCAGCCGAAATCCCCGTATTAGCACAGATACGCAGTATTTT
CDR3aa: CASSRNPRISTDTQYF

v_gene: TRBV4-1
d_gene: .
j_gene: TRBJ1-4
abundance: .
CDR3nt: TGCGCCAGCAGCCAAGATTGGCAGATTAATGAAAAACTGTTTTTT
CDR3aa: CASSQDWQINEKLFF

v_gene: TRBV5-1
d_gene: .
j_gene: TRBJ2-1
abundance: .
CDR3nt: TGCGCCAGCAGCTCGAGCTCGAACTCCTACAATGAGCAGTTCTTC
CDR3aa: CASSSSSNSYNEQFF

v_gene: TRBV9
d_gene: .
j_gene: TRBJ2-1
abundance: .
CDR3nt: TGTGCCAGCAGCACCGAGACCTACAATGAGCAGTTCTTC
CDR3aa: CASSTETYNEQFF

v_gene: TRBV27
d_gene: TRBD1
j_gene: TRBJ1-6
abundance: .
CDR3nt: TGTGCCAGCAAAGGACAGGGGATTAATTCACCCCTCCACTTT
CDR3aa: CASKGQGINSPLHF

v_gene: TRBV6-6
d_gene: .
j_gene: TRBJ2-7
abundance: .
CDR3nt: TGTGCCAGCAGTTACTCGGGGACACACTCCTACGAGCAGTACTTC
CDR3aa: CASSYSGTHSYEQYF

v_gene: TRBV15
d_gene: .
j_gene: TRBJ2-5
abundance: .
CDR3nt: TGTGCCACCAGCAGGGCGACCTTGGGTTTAGAGACCCAGTACTTC
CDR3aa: CATSRATLGLETQYF

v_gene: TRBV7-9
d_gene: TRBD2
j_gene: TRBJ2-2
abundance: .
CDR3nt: TGTGCCAGCAGCTTCATGACTAGCGGCGCTGGGGAGCTGTTTTTT
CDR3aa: CASSFMTSGAGELFF

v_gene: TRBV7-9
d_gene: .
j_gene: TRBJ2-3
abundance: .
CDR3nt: TGTGCCAGCAGCCCCCCCGGAACAGATACGCAGTATTTT
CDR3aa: CASSPPGTDTQYF

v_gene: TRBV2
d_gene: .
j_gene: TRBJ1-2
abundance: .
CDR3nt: TGTGCCAGCAGTGGGCCTGGCTACACCTTC
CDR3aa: CASSGPGYTF

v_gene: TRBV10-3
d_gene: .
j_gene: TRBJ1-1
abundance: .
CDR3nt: TGTGCCACTGGGCCGGGGACTGAAGCTTTCTTT
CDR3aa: CATGPGTEAFF

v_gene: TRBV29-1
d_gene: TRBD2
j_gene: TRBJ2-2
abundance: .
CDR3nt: TGCAGCGCCAATGGGGGGGCCGGGGAGCTGTTTTTT
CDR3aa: CSANGGAGELFF

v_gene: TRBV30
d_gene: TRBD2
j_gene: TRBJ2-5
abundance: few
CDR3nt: TGTGCCTTGACTAGCGGGGGGGCGCGGATAAGGGAGACCCAGTACTTC
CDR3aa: CALTSGGARIRETQYF

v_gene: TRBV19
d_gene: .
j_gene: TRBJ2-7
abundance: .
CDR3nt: TGTGCCAGTAGTATTACGGCAGTCGACGAGCAGTACTTC
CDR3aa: CASSITAVDEQYF

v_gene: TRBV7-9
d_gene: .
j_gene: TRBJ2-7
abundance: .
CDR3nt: TGTGCCAGCAGCGAGGGAAGGGCCTACGAGCAGTACTTC
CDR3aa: CASSEGRAYEQYF

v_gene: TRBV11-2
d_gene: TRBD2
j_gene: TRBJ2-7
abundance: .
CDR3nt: TGTGCGAGCAGCTTAGGCTCCCCCTTTGGGGCGGGAGTGTCCTACGAGCAGTACTTC
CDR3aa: CASSLGSPFGAGVSYEQYF

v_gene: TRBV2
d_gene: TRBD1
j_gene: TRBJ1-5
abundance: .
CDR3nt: TGTGCCAGCAACCCCAGGGGGGACGGGGCTCTGCCCCAGCATTTT
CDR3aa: CASNPRGDGALPQHF

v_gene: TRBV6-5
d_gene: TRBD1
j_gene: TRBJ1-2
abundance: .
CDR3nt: TGTGCCAGCAGTACGGACAGGGGAGGCTACACCTTC
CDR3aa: CASSTDRGGYTF

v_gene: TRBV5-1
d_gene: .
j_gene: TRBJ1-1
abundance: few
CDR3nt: TGCGCCAGCAGCTTGGACAGGATGAACACTGAAGCTTTCTTT
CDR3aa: CASSLDRMNTEAFF

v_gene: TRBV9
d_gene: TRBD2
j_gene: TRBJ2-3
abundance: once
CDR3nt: TGTGCCAGCAGCGTCCGACTAGCGGGGGAAGATACGCAGTATTTT
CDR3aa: CASSVRLAGEDTQYF

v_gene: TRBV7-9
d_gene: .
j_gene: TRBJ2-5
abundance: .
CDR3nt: TGTGCCAGCAGTCCTGACTATGGTGAGACCCAGTACTTC
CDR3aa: CASSPDYGETQYF